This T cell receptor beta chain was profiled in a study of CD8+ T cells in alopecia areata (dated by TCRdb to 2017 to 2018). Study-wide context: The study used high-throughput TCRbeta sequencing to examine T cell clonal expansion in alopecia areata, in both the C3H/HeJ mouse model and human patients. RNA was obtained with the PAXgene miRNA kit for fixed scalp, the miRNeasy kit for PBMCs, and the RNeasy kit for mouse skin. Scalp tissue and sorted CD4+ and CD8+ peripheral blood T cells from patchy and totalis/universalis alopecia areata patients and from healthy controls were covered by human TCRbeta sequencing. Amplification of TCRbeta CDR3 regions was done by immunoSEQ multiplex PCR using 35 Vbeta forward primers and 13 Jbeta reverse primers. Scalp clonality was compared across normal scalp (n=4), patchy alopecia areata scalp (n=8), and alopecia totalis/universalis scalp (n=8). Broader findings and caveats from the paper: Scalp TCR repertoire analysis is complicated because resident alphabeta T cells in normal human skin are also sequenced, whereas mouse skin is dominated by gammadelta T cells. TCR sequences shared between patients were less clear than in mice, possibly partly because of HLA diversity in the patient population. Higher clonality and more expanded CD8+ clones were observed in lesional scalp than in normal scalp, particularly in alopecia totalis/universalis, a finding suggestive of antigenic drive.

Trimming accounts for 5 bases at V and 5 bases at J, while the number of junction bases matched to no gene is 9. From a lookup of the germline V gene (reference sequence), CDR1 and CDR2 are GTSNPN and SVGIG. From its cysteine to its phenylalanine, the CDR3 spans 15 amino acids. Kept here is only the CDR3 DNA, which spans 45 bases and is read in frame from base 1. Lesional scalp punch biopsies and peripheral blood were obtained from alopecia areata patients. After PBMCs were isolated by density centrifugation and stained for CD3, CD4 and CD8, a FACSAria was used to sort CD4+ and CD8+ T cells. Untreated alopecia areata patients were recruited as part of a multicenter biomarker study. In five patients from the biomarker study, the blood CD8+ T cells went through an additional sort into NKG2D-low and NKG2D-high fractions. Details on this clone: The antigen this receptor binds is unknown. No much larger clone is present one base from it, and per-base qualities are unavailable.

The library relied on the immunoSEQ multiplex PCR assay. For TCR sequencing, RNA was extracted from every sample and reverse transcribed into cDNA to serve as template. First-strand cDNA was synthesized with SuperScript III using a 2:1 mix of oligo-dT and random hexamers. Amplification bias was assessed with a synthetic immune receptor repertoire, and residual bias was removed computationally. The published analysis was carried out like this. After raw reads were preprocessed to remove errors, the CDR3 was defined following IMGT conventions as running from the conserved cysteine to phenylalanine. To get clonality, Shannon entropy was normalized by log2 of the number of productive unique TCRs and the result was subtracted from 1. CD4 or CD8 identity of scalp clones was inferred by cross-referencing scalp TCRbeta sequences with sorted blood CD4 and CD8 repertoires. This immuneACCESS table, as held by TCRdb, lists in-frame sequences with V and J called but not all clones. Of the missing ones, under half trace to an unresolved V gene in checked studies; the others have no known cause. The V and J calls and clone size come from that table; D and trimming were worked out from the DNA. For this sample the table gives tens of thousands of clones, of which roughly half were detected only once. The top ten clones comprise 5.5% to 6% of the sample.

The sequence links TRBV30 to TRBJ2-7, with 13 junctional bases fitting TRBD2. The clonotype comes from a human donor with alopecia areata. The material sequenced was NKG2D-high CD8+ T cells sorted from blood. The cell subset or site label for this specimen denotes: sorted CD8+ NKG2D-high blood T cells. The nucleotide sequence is TGTGCCTGGTCCGGGACTAGCGGGATCCAGGACGAGCAGTACTTC. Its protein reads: CAWSGTSGIQDEQYF.